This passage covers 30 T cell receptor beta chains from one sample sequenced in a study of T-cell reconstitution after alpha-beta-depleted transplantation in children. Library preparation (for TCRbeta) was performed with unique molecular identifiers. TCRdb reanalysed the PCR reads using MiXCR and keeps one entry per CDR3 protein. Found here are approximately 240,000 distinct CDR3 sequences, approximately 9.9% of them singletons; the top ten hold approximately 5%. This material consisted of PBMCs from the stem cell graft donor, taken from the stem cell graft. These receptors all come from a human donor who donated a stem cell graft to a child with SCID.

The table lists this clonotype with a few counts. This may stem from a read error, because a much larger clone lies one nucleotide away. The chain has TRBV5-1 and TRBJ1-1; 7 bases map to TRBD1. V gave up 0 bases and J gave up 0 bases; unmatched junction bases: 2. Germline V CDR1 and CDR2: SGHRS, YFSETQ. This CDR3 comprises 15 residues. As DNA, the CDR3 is TGCGCCAGCAGCTTGGAGGGACAGATGAACACTGAAGCTTTCTTT. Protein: CASSLEGQMNTEAFF.

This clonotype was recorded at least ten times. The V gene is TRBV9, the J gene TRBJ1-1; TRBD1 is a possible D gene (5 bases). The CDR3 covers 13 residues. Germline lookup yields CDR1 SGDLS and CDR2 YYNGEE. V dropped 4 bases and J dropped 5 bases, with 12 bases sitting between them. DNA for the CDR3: TGTGCCAGCAGCCGTTCGGGGGTTACTGAAGCTTTCTTT. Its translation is CASSRSGVTEAFF.

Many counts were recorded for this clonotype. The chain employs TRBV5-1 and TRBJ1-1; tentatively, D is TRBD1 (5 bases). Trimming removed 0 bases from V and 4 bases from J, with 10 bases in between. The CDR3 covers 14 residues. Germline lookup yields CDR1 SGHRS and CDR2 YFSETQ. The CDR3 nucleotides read TGCGCCAGCAGCTTGGATCGGGGGGGCACTGAAGCTTTCTTT. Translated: CASSLDRGGTEAFF.

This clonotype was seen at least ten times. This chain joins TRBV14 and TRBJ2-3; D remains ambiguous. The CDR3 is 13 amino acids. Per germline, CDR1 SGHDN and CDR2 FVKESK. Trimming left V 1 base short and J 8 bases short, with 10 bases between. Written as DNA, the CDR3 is TGTGCCAGCAGCCAAGTTTATGCTGCTACGCAGTATTTT. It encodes CASSQVYAATQYF. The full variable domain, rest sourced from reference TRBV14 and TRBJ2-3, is EAGVTQFPSHSVIEKGQTVTLRCDPISGHDNLYWYRRVMGKEIKFLLHFVKESKQDESGMPNNRFLAERTGGTYSTLKVQPAELEDSGVYFCASSQVYAATQYFGPGTRLTVL.

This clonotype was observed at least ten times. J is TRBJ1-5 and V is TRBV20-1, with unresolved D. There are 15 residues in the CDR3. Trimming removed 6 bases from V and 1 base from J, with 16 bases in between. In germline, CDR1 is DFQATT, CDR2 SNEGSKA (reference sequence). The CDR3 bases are TGCAGTGCCCCCGCCGGCAGGATGAGCAATCAGCCCCAGCATTTT. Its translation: CSAPAGRMSNQPQHF.

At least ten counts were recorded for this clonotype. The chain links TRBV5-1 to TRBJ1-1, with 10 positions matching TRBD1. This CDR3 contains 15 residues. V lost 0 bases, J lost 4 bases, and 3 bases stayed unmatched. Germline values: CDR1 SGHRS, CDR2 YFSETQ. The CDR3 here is CASSLVRTGGTEAFF. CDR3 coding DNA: TGCGCCAGCAGCTTGGTTCGGACAGGGGGCACTGAAGCTTTCTTT.

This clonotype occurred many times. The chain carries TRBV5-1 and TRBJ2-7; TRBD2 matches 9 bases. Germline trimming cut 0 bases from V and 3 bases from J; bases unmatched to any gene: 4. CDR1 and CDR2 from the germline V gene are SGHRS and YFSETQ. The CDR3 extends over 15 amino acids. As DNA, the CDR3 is TGCGCCAGCAGCTTGGAAGGCGGGGGGGTCTACGAGCAGTACTTC. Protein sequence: CASSLEGGGVYEQYF.

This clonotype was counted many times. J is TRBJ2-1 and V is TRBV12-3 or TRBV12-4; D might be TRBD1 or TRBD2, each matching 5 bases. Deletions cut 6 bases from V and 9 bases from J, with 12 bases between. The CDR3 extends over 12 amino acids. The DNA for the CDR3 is TGTGCCAGCAGGCCTCATGGGGGTGAGCAGTTCTTC. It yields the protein CASRPHGGEQFF.

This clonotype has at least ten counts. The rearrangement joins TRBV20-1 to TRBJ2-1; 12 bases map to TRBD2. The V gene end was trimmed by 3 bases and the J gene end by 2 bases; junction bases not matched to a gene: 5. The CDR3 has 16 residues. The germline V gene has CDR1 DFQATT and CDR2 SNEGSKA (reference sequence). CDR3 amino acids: CSASRLAGDAYNEQFF. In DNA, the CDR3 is TGCAGTGCTAGCAGACTAGCGGGGGACGCCTACAATGAGCAGTTCTTC.

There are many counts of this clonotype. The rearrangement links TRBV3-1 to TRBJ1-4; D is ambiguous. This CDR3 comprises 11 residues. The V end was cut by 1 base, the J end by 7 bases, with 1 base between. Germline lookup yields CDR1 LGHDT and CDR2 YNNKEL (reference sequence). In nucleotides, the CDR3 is TGTGCCAGCAGCCAAGTTGAAAAACTGTTTTTT. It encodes CASSQVEKLFF. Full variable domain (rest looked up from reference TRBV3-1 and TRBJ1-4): DTAVSQTPKYLVTQMGNDKSIKCEQNLGHDTMYWYKQDSKKFLKIMFSYNNKELIINETVPNRFSPKSPDKAHLNLHINSLELGDSAVYFCASSQVEKLFFGSGTQLSVL.

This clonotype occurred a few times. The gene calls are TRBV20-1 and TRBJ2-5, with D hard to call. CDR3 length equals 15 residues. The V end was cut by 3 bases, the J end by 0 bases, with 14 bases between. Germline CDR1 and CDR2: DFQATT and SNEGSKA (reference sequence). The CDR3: CSASPGTDYQETQYF. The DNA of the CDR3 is TGCAGTGCTAGTCCCGGCACCGATTACCAAGAGACCCAGTACTTC.

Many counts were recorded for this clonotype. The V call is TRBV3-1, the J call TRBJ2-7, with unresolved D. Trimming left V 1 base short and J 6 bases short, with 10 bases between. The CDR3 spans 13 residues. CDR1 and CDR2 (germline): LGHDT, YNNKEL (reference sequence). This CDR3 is CASSQGSLAEQYF. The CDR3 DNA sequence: TGTGCCAGCAGCCAAGGGAGTCTCGCCGAGCAGTACTTC.

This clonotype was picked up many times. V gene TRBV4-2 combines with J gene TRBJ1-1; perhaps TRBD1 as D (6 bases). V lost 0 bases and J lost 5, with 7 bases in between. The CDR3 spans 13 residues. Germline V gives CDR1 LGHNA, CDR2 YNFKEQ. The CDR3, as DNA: TGTGCCAGCAGCCAAGAAGGGGGGACTGAAGCTTTCTTT. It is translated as CASSQEGGTEAFF.

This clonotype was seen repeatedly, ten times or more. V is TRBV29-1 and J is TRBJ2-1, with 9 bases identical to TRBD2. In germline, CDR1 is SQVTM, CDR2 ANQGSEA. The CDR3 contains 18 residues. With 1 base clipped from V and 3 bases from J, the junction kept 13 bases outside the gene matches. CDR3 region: CSVEVIGRGGYFYNEQFF. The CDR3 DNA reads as TGCAGCGTTGAAGTAATCGGGCGGGGGGGCTATTTCTACAATGAGCAGTTCTTC.

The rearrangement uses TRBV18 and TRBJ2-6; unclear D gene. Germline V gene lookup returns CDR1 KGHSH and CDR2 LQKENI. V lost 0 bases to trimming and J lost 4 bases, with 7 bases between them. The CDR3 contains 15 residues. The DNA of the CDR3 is TGTGCCAGCTCACCACCGAGTTCGGGGGCCAACGTCCTGACTTTC. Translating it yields CASSPPSSGANVLTF.

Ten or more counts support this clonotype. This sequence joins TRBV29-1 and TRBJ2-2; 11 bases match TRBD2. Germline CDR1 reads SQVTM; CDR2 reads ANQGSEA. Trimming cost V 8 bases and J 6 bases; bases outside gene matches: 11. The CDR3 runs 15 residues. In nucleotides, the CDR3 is TGCAGCTCCACCGGTAGCGGGGGGGCCGCCGGGGAGCTGTTTTTT. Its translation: CSSTGSGGAAGELFF.

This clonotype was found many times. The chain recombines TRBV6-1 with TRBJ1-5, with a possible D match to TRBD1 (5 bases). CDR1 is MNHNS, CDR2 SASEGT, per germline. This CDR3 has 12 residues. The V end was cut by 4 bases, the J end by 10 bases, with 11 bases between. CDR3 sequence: CASSAIGGPQHF. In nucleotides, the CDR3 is TGTGCCAGCAGTGCGATTGGGGGTCCCCAGCATTTT.

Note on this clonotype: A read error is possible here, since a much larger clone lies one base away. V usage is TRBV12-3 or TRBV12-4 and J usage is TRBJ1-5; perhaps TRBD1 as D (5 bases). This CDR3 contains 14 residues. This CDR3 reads CGSSATVSNQPQHF. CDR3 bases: TGTGGCAGCAGTGCGACAGTTAGCAATCAGCCCCAGCATTTT.

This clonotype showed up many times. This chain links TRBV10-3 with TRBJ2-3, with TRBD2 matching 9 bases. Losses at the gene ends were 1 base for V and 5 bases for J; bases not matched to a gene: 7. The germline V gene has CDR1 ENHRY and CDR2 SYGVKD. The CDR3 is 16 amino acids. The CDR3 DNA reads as TGTGCCATCAGTGAGTGGGGCGGGGGGGCCAAAGATACGCAGTATTTT. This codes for CAISEWGGGAKDTQYF.

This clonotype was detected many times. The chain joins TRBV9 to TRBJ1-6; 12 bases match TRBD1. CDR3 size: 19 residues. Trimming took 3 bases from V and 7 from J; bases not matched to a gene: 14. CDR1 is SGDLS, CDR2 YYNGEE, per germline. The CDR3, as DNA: TGTGCCAGCAGCGCCCACCGGGACAGGGGGCGAGTTGGGAATTCACCCCTCCACTTT. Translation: CASSAHRDRGRVGNSPLHF.

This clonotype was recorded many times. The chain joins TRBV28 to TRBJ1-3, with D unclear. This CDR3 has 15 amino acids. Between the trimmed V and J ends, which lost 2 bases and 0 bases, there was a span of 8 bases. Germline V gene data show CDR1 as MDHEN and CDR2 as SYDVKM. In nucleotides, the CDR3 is TGTGCCAGCAGTTTAGGACTGCACTCTGGAAACACCATATATTTT. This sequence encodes CASSLGLHSGNTIYF.

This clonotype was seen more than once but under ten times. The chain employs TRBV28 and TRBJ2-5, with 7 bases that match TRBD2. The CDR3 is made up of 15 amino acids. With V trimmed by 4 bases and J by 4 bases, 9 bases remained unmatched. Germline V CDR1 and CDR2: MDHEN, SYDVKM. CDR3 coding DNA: TGTGCCAGCAGTTGGGCGGGGGACTTCAGAGAGACCCAGTACTTC. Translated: CASSWAGDFRETQYF.

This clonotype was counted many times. CDR3 coding DNA: TGTGCCAGCAGCTCACCGGCAGTCTTTCAATTTTCGGGCTACACCTTC. Translating gives CASSSPAVFQFSGYTF. This sequence joins TRBV7-2 and TRBJ1-2; D gene unclear. V shed 4 bases and J shed 8 bases, with 23 bases lying between them. Looked up from germline, CDR1 is SGHTA and CDR2 is FQGNSA. CDR3 length: 16 residues.

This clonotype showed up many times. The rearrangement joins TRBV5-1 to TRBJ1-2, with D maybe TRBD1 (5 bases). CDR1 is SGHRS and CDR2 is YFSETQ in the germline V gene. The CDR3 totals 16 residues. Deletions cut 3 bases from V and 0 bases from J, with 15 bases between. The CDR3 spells CASSWGVWAPNYGYTF. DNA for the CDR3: TGCGCCAGCAGCTGGGGCGTGTGGGCCCCTAACTATGGCTACACCTTC.

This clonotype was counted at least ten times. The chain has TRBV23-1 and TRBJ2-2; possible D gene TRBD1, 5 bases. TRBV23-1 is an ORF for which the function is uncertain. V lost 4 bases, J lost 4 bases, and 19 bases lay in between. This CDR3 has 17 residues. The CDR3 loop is CASSPYRRLTSTGELFF. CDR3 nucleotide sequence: TGCGCCAGCAGTCCATACAGGAGATTGACTTCCACCGGGGAGCTGTTTTTT.

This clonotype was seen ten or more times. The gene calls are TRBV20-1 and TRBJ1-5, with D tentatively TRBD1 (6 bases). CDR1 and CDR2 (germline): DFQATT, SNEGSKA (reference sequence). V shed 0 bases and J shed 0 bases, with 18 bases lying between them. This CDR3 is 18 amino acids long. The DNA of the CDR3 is TGCAGTGCTAGAGATCATGGCGCAGGGGTGTATAGCAATCAGCCCCAGCATTTT. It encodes CSARDHGAGVYSNQPQHF.

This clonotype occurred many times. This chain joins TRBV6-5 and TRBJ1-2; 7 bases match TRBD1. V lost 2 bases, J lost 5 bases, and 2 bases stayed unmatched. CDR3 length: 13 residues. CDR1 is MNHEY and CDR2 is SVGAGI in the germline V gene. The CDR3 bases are TGTGCCAGCAGTTACGGGACAGTTTATGGCTACACCTTC. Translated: CASSYGTVYGYTF.

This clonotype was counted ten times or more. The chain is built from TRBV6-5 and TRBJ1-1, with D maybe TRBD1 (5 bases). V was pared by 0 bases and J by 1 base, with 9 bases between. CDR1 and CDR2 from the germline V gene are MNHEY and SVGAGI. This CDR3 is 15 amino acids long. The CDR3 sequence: CASSYSGEGNTEAFF. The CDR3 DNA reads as TGTGCCAGCAGTTACTCAGGGGAGGGGAACACTGAAGCTTTCTTT.

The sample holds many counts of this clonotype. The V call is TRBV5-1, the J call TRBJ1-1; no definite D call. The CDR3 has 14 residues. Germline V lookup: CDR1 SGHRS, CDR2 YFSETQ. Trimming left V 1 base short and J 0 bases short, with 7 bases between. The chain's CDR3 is CASSLIPMNTEAFF. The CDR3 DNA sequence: TGCGCCAGCAGCTTGATACCAATGAACACTGAAGCTTTCTTT.

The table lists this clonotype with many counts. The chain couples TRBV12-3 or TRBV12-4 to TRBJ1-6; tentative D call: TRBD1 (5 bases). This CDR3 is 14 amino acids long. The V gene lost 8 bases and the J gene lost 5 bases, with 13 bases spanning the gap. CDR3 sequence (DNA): TGTGCCAGCGTCTTGGGGGGGAATAATTCACCCCTCCACTTT. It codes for CASVLGGNNSPLHF.